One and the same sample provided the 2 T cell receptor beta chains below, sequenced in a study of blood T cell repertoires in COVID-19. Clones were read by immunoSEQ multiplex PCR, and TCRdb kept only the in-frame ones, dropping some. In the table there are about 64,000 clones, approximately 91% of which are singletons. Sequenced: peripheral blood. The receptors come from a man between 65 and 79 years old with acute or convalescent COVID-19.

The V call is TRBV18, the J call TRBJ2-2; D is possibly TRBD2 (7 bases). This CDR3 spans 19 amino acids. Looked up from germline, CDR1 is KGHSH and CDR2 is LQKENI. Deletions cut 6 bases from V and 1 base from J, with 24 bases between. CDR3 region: CASSFRGALPQQNTGELFF. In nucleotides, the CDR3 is TGTGCCAGCTCCTTCCGGGGGGCTCTTCCCCAGCAGAACACCGGGGAGCTGTTTTTT.

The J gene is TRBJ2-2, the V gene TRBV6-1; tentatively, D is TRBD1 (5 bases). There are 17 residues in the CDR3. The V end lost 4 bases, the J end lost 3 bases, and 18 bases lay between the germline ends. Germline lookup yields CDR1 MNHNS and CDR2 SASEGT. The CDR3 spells CASSALWAGRDTGELFF. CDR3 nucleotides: TGTGCCAGCAGTGCCCTTTGGGCAGGGCGTGACACCGGGGAGCTGTTTTTT.